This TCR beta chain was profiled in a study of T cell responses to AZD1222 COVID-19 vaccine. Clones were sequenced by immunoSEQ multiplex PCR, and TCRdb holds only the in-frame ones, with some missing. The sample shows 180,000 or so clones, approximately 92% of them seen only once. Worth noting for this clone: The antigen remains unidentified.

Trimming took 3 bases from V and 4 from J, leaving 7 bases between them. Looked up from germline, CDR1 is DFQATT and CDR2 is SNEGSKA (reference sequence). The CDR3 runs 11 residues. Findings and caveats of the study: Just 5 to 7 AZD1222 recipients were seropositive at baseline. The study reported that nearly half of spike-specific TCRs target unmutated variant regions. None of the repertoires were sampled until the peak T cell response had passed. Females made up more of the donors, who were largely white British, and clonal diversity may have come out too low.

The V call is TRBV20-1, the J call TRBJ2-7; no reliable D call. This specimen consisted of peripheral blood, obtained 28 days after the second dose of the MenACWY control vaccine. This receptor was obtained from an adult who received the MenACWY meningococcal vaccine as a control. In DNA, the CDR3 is TGCAGTGCTAGTACGACGTACGAGCAGTACTTC. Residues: CSASTTYEQYF.